This is a list of T cell receptor beta chains from one sample in a study of blood T cells in healthy people across ages. TCRdb re-called the 5' RACE reads through MiXCR, storing one row per CDR3 protein. The sample contains around 1.7 million distinct CDR3 sequences, roughly 30% of which appear only once. The sequencing input was blood. The source of these receptors is a woman aged 25 to 39 in good health. CDR3s include the opening cysteine and the closing phenylalanine or tryptophan. Fields, in order: D gene, J gene, clone size, V gene, CDR3 protein, CDR3 DNA. D genes are given only for firm matches. Not every row has a clone size; where given, it reads once, few, many or a size class.

TRBD2 TRBJ2-3 many TRBV7-2 CASSTGTSGRGTDTQYF TGTGCCAGCAGCACCGGGACTAGCGGGAGGGGAACAGATACGCAGTATTTT
- TRBJ2-3 - TRBV28 CASSSTSGAAYSTDTQYF TGTGCCAGCAGTTCCACGTCGGGGGCTGCCTATAGCACAGATACGCAGTATTTT
- TRBJ1-1 - TRBV3-1 CASSHPTSTEAFF TGTGCCAGCAGCCACCCAACGAGCACTGAAGCTTTCTTT
- TRBJ2-7 many TRBV29-1 CSAAPRLDGGEQYF TGCAGCGCTGCCCCAAGACTGGACGGCGGCGAGCAGTACTTC
TRBD2 TRBJ2-5 few TRBV20-1 CSAEMASGAPETQYF TGCAGTGCTGAGATGGCTAGCGGGGCTCCAGAGACCCAGTACTTC
TRBD2 TRBJ2-7 many TRBV7-2 CASSLGGDYAYEQYF TGTGCCAGCAGCTTAGGGGGGGACTATGCCTACGAGCAGTACTTC
TRBD2 TRBJ2-7 once TRBV29-1 CSVGASGSSYNEQYF TGCAGCGTGGGGGCTAGCGGGAGCTCCTACAATGAGCAGTACTTC
- TRBJ2-5 few TRBV28 CASTNWGVETQYF TGTGCCAGCACAAACTGGGGTGTCGAGACCCAGTACTTC
- TRBJ2-5 few TRBV6-5 CASSPPTRQETQDF TGTGCCAGCAGTCCCCCGACGAGGCAAGAGACCCAGGACTTC
TRBD1 TRBJ1-5 - TRBV7-2 CASSLPGQSAPQHF TGTGCCAGCAGCTTACCGGGACAGTCCGCGCCCCAGCATTTT
- TRBJ1-5 - TRBV24-1 CATRLGTGQPQHF TGTGCCACCCGTCTGGGGACGGGTCAGCCCCAGCATTTT
- TRBJ1-1 many TRBV29-1 CSATGNTEAFF TGCAGTGCTACAGGGAACACTGAAGCTTTCTTT
- TRBJ2-3 - TRBV7-3 CASSLSHLDTQYF TGTGCCAGCAGCTTAAGCCACTTGGATACGCAGTATTTT
- TRBJ2-7 few TRBV28 CASRDGRTNREQYF TGTGCCAGCCGCGACGGACGGACCAATCGCGAGCAGTACTTC
TRBD2 TRBJ2-3 - TRBV5-1 CASSLTSGSRGTQYF TGCGCCAGCAGCTTGACTAGCGGGAGTAGAGGTACGCAGTATTTT
- TRBJ1-1 - TRBV5-1 CASSAGGGRKAFF TGCGCCAGCAGCGCCGGGGGGGGGCGGAAAGCTTTCTTT
- TRBJ1-1 - TRBV3-1 CASSTLDRLEAFF TGTGCCAGCAGCACCCTGGACCGCTTGGAAGCTTTCTTT
- TRBJ2-2 - TRBV6-4 CASSEANTGELFF TGTGCCAGCAGTGAAGCGAACACCGGGGAGCTGTTTTTT
TRBD1 TRBJ2-7 many TRBV10-3 CAISEGTGPYEQYF TGTGCCATCAGTGAAGGGACAGGGCCCTACGAGCAGTACTTC
- TRBJ2-5 few TRBV14 CASSQAYPAQETQYF TGTGCCAGCAGCCAAGCCTACCCCGCCCAAGAGACCCAGTACTTC
- TRBJ2-7 - TRBV21-1 CASSRQGLDFEQYF TGTGCCAGCAGCCGACAGGGCTTGGATTTCGAGCAGTACTTC
- TRBJ2-1 many TRBV5-1 CASSLFKIGYNEQFF TGCGCCAGCAGCTTGTTCAAAATAGGGTACAATGAGCAGTTCTTC
TRBD1 TRBJ1-5 few TRBV3-1 CASNLDREGPDYNQPQHF TGTGCCAGCAACCTAGACAGGGAGGGGCCGGACTATAATCAGCCCCAGCATTTT
- TRBJ2-7 many TRBV10-3 CAISESGIYEQYF TGTGCCATCAGTGAGTCAGGGATCTACGAGCAGTACTTC
TRBD2 TRBJ2-5 - TRBV20-1 CSVGAGGRETQYF TGCAGTGTAGGAGCGGGGGGGCGGGAGACCCAGTACTTC
TRBD2 TRBJ2-5 many TRBV27 CASSFDGLAGGETQYF TGTGCCAGCAGTTTCGACGGACTAGCGGGGGGAGAGACCCAGTACTTC
- TRBJ1-2 - TRBV7-9 CASSSGQSLGGYTF TGTGCCAGCAGCTCGGGGCAGTCGTTGGGGGGCTACACCTTC
TRBD1 TRBJ2-7 many TRBV6-5 CASSKGAPLTYEQYF TGTGCCAGCAGTAAGGGGGCACCCTTAACCTACGAGCAGTACTTC
TRBD1 TRBJ2-3 many TRBV20-1 CSAQTGELTDTQYF TGCAGTGCTCAAACAGGGGAGCTCACAGATACGCAGTATTTT
- TRBJ1-6 few TRBV10-3 CAISGAQNSPLHF TGTGCCATCTCGGGAGCTCAGAATTCACCCCTCCACTTT
TRBD1 TRBJ2-1 few TRBV12-3/TRBV12-4 CASSLPGQGSQQFF TGTGCCAGCAGCCTCCCGGGACAGGGCTCTCAGCAGTTCTTC
- TRBJ1-4 few TRBV3-1 CASSHRNVAEKLFF TGTGCCAGCAGCCACAGGAATGTGGCTGAAAAACTGTTTTTT
- TRBJ1-1 - TRBV7-9 CASSTSTNTEAFF TGTGCCAGCAGCACCTCCACAAACACTGAAGCTTTCTTT
TRBD1 TRBJ1-4 - TRBV12-3/TRBV12-4 CASSLGDRRGEKLFF TGTGCCAGCAGTTTAGGGGACAGGAGGGGTGAAAAACTGTTTTTT
TRBD2 TRBJ2-3 - TRBV20-1 CSAVGHSGGTRTDTQYF TGCAGTGCTGTCGGCCACAGCGGGGGGACCCGCACAGATACGCAGTATTTT
TRBD1 TRBJ1-5 - TRBV12-3/TRBV12-4 CASMETGGNQPQHF TGTGCCAGCATGGAGACAGGGGGCAATCAGCCCCAGCATTTT
- TRBJ1-1 - TRBV29-1 CSVEDSIPAGVAFF TGCAGCGTTGAAGATTCAATCCCGGCAGGGGTGGCTTTCTTT
TRBD1 TRBJ1-4 few TRBV7-2 CASSSETGDYEKLFF TGTGCCAGCAGCTCCGAAACAGGGGATTACGAAAAACTGTTTTTT
- TRBJ1-1 few TRBV12-3/TRBV12-4 CASTLGVMNTEAFF TGTGCCAGCACCCTGGGGGTTATGAACACTGAAGCTTTCTTT
TRBD2 TRBJ2-5 few TRBV20-1 CSAGVAGVWQETQYF TGCAGTGCTGGCGTAGCGGGAGTTTGGCAAGAGACCCAGTACTTC
TRBD2 TRBJ2-4 - TRBV29-1 CSVQAGGKNIQCF TGCAGCGTCCAAGCGGGAGGCAAAAACATTCAGTGCTTC
TRBD2 TRBJ2-1 - TRBV6-2/TRBV6-3 CASSGLGLAGSEQFF TGTGCCAGCAGTGGATTGGGACTAGCGGGAAGTGAGCAGTTCTTC
- TRBJ1-5 - TRBV7-2 CASRERGGDQPQHF TGTGCCAGCAGGGAGCGAGGGGGGGATCAGCCCCAGCATTTT
- TRBJ1-2 many TRBV12-3/TRBV12-4 CASSFGRGGYTF TGTGCCAGCAGCTTCGGCAGGGGTGGCTACACCTTC
TRBD2 TRBJ2-5 - TRBV7-9 CASSLGALADETQYF TGTGCCAGCAGCTTAGGGGCCCTAGCGGATGAGACCCAGTACTTC